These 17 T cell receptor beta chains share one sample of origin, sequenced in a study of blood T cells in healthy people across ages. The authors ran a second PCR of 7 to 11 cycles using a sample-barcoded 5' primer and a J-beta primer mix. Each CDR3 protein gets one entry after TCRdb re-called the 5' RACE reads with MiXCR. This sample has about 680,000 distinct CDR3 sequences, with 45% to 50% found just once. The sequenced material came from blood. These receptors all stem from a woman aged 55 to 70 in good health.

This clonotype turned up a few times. The CDR3 reads CASSPNIADTQYF. DNA for the CDR3: TGTGCCAGCAGCCCAAACATCGCAGATACGCAGTATTTT. This rearrangement joins TRBV7-2 to TRBJ2-3; D ambiguous. V lost 5 bases and J lost 4, with 10 bases in between. The CDR3 sequence is 13 residues long. Germline-derived CDR1 and CDR2 are SGHTA and FQGNSA.

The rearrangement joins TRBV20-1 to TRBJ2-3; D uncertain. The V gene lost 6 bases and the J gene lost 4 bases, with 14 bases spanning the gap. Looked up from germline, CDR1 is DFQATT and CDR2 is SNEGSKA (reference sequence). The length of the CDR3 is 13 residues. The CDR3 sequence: CSAINPQADTQYF. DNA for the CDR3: TGCAGTGCAATAAATCCTCAGGCAGATACGCAGTATTTT.

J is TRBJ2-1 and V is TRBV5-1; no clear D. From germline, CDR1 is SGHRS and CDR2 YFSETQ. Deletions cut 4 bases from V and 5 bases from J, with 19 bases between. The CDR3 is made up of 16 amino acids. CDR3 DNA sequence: TGCGCCAGCAGCCCCTCGGGCGGTCGGGCCCACAATGAGCAGTTCTTC. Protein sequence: CASSPSGGRAHNEQFF.

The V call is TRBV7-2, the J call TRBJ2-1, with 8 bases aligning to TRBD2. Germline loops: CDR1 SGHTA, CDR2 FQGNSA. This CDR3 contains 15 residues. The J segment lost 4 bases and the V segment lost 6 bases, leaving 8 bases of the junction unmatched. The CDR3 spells CASSFRSGTYNEQFF. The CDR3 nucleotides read TGTGCCAGCAGTTTCCGTAGCGGGACTTACAATGAGCAGTTCTTC.

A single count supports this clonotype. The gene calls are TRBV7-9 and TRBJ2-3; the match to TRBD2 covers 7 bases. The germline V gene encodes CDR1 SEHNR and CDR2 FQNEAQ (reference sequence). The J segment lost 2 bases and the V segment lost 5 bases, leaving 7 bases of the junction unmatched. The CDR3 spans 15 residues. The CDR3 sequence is CASSPLLAYTDTQYF. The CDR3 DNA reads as TGTGCCAGCAGCCCCCTACTAGCGTACACAGATACGCAGTATTTT.

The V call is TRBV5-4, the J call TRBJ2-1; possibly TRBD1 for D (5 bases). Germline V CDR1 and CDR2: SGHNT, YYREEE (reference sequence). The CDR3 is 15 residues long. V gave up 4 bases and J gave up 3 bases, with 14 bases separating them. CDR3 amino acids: CASSRVGQGYNEQFF. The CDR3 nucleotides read TGTGCCAGCAGCCGGGTTGGCCAGGGCTACAATGAGCAGTTCTTC.

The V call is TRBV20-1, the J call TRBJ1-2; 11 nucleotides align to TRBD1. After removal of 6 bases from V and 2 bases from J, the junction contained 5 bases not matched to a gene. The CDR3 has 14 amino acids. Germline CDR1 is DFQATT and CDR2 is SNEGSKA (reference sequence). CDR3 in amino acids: CSANGQGANYGYTF. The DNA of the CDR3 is TGCAGTGCCAACGGACAGGGGGCAAACTATGGCTACACCTTC.

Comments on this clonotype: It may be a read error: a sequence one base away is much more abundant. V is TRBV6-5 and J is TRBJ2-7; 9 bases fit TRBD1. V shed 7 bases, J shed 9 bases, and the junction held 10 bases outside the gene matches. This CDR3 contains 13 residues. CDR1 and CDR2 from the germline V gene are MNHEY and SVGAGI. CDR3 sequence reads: CASTSQGATSQYF. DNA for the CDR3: TGTGCCAGCACCTCACAGGGGGCGACTTCGCAGTACTTC.

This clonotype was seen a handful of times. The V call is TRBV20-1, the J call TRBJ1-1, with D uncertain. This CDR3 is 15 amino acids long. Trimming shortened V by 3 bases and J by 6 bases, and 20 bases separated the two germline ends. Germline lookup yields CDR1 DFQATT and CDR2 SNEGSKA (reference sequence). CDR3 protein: CSASFPTALGAEAFF. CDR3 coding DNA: TGCAGTGCTAGTTTTCCCACAGCCCTAGGCGCTGAAGCTTTCTTT.

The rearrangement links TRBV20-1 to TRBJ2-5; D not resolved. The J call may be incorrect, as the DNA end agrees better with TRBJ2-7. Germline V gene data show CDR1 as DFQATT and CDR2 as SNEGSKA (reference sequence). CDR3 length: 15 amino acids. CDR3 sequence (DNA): TGCAGTGCTCCCAGTTCTGGCAGGAATTCCTACGAGCAGTACTTC. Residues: CSAPSSGRNSYEQYF.

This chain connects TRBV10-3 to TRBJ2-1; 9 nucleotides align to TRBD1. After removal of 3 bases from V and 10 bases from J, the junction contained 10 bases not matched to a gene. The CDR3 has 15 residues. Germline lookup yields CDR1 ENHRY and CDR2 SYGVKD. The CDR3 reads CAISEPGQGFLEQFF. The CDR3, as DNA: TGTGCCATCAGTGAACCGGGACAGGGCTTTTTGGAGCAGTTCTTC.

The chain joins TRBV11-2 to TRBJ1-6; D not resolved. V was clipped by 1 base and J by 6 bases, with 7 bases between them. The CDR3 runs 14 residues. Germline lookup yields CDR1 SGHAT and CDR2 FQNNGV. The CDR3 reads CASSLGSPNSPLHF. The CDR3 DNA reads TGTGCCAGCAGCTTAGGTTCACCTAATTCACCCCTCCACTTT.

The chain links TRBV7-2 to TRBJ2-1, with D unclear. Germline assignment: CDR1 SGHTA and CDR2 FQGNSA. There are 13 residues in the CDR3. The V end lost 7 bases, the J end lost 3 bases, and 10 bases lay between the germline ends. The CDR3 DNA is TGTGCCAGCACCAGTGGTAACTACAATGAGCAGTTCTTC. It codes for CASTSGNYNEQFF.

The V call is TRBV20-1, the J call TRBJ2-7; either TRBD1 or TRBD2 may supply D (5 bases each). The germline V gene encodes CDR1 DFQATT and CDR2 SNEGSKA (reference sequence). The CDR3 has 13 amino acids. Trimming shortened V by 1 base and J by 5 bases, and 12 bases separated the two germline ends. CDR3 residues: CSARGGTPHEQYF. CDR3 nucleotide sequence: TGCAGTGCTAGAGGGGGGACCCCCCACGAGCAGTACTTC.

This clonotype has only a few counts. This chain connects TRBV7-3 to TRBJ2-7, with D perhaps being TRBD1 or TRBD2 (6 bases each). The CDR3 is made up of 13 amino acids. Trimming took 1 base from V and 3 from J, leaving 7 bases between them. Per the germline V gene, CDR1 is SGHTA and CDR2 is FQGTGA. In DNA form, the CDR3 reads TGTGCCAGCAGCTTAAAGGGGGGCTACGAGCAGTACTTC. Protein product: CASSLKGGYEQYF.

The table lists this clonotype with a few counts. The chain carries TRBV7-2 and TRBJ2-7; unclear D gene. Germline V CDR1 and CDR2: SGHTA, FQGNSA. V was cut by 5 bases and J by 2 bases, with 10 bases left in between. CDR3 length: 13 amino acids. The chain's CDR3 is CASSPRSAYEQYF. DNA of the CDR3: TGTGCCAGCAGCCCAAGGTCCGCCTACGAGCAGTACTTC.

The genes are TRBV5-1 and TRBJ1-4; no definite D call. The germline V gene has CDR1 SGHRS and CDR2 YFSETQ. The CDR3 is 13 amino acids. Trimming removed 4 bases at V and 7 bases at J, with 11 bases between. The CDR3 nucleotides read TGCGCCAGCAGCGTGTTAGGTGGTGAAAAACTGTTTTTT. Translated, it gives CASSVLGGEKLFF.